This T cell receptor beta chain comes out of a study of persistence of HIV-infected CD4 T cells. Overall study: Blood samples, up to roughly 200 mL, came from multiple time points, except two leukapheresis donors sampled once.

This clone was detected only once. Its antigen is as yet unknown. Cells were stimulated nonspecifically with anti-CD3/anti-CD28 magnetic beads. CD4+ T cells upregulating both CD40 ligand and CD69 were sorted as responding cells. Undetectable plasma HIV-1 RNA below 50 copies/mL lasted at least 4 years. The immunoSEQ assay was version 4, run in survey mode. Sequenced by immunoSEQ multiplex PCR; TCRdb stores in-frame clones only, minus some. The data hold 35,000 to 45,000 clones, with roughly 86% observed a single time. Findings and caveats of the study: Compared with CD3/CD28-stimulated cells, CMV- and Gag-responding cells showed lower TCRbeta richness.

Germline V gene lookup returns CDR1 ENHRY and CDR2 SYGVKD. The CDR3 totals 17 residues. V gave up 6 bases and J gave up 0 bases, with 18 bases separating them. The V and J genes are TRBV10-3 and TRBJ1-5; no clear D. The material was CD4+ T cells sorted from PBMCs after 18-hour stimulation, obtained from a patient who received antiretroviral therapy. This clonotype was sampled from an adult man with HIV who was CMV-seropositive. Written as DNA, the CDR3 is TGTGCCATCAGCCAATACGCCTCGGGGTTTAGCAATCAGCCCCAGCATTTT. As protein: CAISQYASGFSNQPQHF.